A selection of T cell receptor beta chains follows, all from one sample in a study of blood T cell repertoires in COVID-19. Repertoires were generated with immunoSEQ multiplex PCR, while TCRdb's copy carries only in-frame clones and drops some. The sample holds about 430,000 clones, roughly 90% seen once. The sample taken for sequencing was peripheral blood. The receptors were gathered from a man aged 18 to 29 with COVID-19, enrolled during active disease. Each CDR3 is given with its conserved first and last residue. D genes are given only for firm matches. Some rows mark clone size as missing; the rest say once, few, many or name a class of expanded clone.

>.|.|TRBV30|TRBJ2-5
CAGDFRETQYF
TGTGCCGGAGACTTCCGGGAGACCCAGTACTTC
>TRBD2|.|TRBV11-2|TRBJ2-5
CASSPTSVETQYF
TGTGCCAGCAGCCCGACTAGCGTGGAGACCCAGTACTTC
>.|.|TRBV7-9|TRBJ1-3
CASARDLAGNTIYF
TGTGCTAGCGCACGGGACTTGGCTGGAAACACCATATATTTT
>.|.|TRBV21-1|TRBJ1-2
CASSILGQANYGYTF
TGTGCCAGCAGCATTTTGGGGCAAGCCAACTATGGCTACACCTTC
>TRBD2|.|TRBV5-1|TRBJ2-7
CASSGPGTSVYFEQYF
TGCGCCAGCAGCGGACCCGGGACTAGCGTTTATTTCGAGCAGTACTTC
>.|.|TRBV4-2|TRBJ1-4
CASSQDQGEKLFF
TGTGCCAGCAGCCAAGATCAGGGGGAAAAACTGTTTTTT
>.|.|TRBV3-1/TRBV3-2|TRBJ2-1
CASSQDKRLVDNEQFF
TGTGCCAGCAGCCAAGATAAGCGACTAGTTGACAATGAGCAGTTCTTC
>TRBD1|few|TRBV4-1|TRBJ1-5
CASSQGGQGGQPQHF
TGCGCCAGCAGCCAAGGGGGGCAGGGGGGCCAGCCCCAGCATTTT
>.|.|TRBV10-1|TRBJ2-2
CASSPLGTANTGELFF
TGCGCCAGCTCTCCCCTAGGGACTGCGAACACCGGGGAGCTGTTTTTT
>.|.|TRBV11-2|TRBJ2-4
CASSFAGQKYF
TGTGCCAGCAGCTTTGCGGGACAGAAGTACTTC
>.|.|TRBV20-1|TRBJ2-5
CSAPGIQTQYF
TGCAGTGCTCCGGGAATACAGACCCAGTACTTC
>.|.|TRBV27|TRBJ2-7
CASSSRQRRSYEQYF
TGTGCCAGCAGTTCCCGACAGCGCCGCTCCTACGAGCAGTACTTC
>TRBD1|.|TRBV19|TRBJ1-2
CAGRTGLDGYTF
TGTGCCGGGAGGACAGGATTAGATGGCTACACCTTC
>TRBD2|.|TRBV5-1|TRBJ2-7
CASSGGLAGVDEQYF
TGCGCCAGCAGCGGGGGACTAGCGGGAGTTGATGAGCAGTACTTC
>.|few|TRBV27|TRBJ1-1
CASSSTGRNTEAFF
TGTGCCAGCAGTTCTACAGGCAGGAACACTGAAGCTTTCTTT
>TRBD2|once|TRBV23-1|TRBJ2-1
CASSQGTSGNEQFF
TGCGCCAGCAGTCAAGGGACTAGCGGAAATGAGCAGTTCTTC
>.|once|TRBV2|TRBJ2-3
CASRFGGSSTDTQYF
TGTGCCAGCAGGTTCGGCGGGTCTAGCACAGATACGCAGTATTTT
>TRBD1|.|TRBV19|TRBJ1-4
CASSAGTGNEKLFF
TGTGCCAGTAGTGCCGGGACAGGGAATGAAAAACTGTTTTTT
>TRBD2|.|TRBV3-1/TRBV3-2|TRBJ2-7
CASSPRTSGRDLYEQYF
TGTGCCAGCAGCCCGAGGACTAGCGGGAGGGATCTATACGAGCAGTACTTC
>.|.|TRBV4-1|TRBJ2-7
CASSQDIAGVLHYEQYF
TGCGCCAGCAGCCAAGATATAGCCGGGGTCCTCCACTACGAGCAGTACTTC
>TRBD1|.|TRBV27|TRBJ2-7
CASSLWDRAHEQYF
TGTGCCAGCAGTTTATGGGACAGGGCCCACGAGCAGTACTTC
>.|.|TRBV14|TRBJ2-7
CASSRPLGEQYF
TGTGCCAGCAGCCGCCCACTTGGCGAGCAGTACTTC
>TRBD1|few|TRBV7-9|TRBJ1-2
CASSPLGTAAYGYTF
TGTGCCAGCAGCCCTTTAGGGACAGCAGCATATGGCTACACCTTC
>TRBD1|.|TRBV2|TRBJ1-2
CASSLLGQNYGYTF
TGTGCCAGCAGCCTACTGGGACAGAACTATGGCTACACCTTC
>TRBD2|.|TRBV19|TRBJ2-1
CASSKLRLAGGEDEQFF
TGTGCCAGTAGTAAACTCCGACTAGCGGGAGGGGAGGATGAGCAGTTCTTC
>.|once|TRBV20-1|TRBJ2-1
CSASPYNEQFF
TGCAGTGCTAGTCCTTACAATGAGCAGTTCTTC
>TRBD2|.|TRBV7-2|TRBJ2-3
CASSLPRLAGGSTQYF
TGTGCCAGCAGCCTCCCTCGACTAGCGGGAGGGAGTACGCAGTATTTT
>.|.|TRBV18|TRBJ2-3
CASSDRLSVQYF
TGTGCCAGCTCGGATCGACTGAGCGTTCAGTATTTT
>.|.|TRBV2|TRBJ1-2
CASNGQFGVGYGYTF
TGTGCCAGCAACGGACAGTTCGGTGTAGGCTATGGCTACACCTTC
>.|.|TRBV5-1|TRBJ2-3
CASSFLREPYTQYF
TGCGCCAGCAGCTTTCTCCGGGAACCTTATACGCAGTATTTT
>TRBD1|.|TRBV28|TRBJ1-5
CASRQGSGTGRQPQHF
TGTGCCAGCAGACAAGGGTCCGGGACAGGGCGTCAGCCCCAGCATTTT
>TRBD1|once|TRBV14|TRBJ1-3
CASSHATGTGISGNTIYF
TGTGCCAGCAGCCACGCTACCGGGACAGGGATCTCTGGAAACACCATATATTTT
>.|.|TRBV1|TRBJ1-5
CTSSGAAGGIPNQPQHF
TGCACCAGCAGCGGGGCAGCAGGGGGAATTCCCAATCAGCCCCAGCATTTT
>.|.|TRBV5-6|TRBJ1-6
CASSLRGFVSTSNSPLHF
TGTGCCAGCAGCTTGCGTGGTTTCGTCTCTACCTCAAATTCACCCCTCCACTTT
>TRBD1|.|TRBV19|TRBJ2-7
CASSTGGPNEQYF
TGTGCCAGTTCTACAGGGGGCCCTAACGAGCAGTACTTC
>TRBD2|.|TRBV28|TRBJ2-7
CATGGLAEYEQYF
TGTGCCACCGGCGGACTAGCGGAATACGAGCAGTACTTC
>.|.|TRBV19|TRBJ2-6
CASSIPTGPGANVLTF
TGTGCCAGTAGTATCCCGACAGGTCCTGGGGCCAACGTCCTGACTTTC
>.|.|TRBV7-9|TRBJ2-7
CASSSNPRGYEQYF
TGTGCCAGCAGCTCAAACCCTAGGGGCTACGAGCAGTACTTC
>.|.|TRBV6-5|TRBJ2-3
CASSYFGPTDTQYF
TGTGCCAGCAGTTACTTTGGCCCTACAGATACGCAGTATTTT
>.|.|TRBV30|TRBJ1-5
CAWSTASNQPQHF
TGTGCCTGGAGTACTGCAAGCAATCAGCCCCAGCATTTT
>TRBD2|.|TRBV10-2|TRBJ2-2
CASTDRPRLAGEVNTGELFF
TGCGCCAGCACCGACAGACCGAGACTAGCGGGAGAGGTGAACACCGGGGAGCTGTTTTTT